This TCR beta chain was captured by sequencing in a study of blood T cell repertoires in COVID-19. Overall study: Sites across the United States, Italy and Spain contributed samples from acute and convalescent COVID-19.

This CDR3 has 13 amino acids. In germline, CDR1 is MNHNS, CDR2 SASEGT. Deletions cut 0 bases from V and 3 bases from J, with 5 bases between. TCRdb's copy holds only in-frame clones and misses some; the assay was immunoSEQ multiplex PCR. The sample has approximately 180,000 clones; about 87% are singletons. This clone was picked up a small number of times. Material for sequencing was peripheral blood. This chain links TRBV6-1 with TRBJ1-1; D is undetermined. This TCR was sampled from a man in his forties with active or convalescent COVID-19. Written as DNA, the CDR3 is TGTGCCAGCAGTGAAGCCTGGCACACTGAAGCTTTCTTT. Protein: CASSEAWHTEAFF.